The 25 T cell receptor beta chains given below trace back to one sample, sequenced in a study of blood T cells in healthy people across ages. PCR was performed a second time for roughly 7 to 12 cycles using a sample-barcoded 5' primer and a J-beta primer mix. TCRdb reprocessed the 5' RACE reads via MiXCR and lists one record per CDR3 protein. The sample includes fewer than 2,000,000 distinct CDR3 sequences, about 31% of them seen just once. Sequencing input: blood. The receptor source for this set is a woman aged 25-40 years in good health.

V usage is TRBV20-1 and J usage is TRBJ1-5; D not certain. V lost 5 bases and J lost 6, with 17 bases in between. In germline, CDR1 is DFQATT, CDR2 SNEGSKA (reference sequence). The CDR3 has 14 residues. The CDR3 nucleotides read TGCAGTGCTGTGGGCCCCATCGGAGGTCAGCCCCAGCATTTT. Residues: CSAVGPIGGQPQHF.

V is TRBV11-2 and J is TRBJ2-7; tentatively, D is TRBD1 (7 bases). This CDR3 comprises 16 residues. Germline values: CDR1 SGHAT, CDR2 FQNNGV. Trimming took 5 bases from V and 4 from J, leaving 21 bases between them. CDR3 sequence (DNA): TGTGCCAGCAGCCTTCCCCGGGGGACAGCCCTGTACGAGCAGTACTTC. Protein: CASSLPRGTALYEQYF.

The chain employs TRBV28 and TRBJ2-7; possible D gene TRBD1, 9 bases. The V end lost 5 bases, the J end lost 3 bases, and 23 bases lay between the germline ends. The germline V gene has CDR1 MDHEN and CDR2 SYDVKM. The CDR3 has 17 amino acids. The DNA of the CDR3 is TGTGCCAGCAGTCTTACACAGGGGGCTGGGACTAGCTACGAGCAGTACTTC. As protein: CASSLTQGAGTSYEQYF.

V is TRBV7-6 and J is TRBJ2-2; perhaps TRBD2 as D (5 bases). Trimming left V 3 bases short and J 2 bases short, with 16 bases between. CDR1 is SGHVS and CDR2 is FNYEAQ in the germline V gene. The CDR3 loop spans 17 amino acids. CDR3 region: CASSFPQAELNTGELFF. DNA of the CDR3: TGTGCCAGCAGCTTCCCCCAAGCGGAGCTTAACACCGGGGAGCTGTTTTTT.

The J gene is TRBJ1-2, the V gene TRBV27, with D uncertain. The germline V gene has CDR1 MNHEY and CDR2 SMNVEV (reference sequence). This CDR3 has 15 residues. Between the trimmed V and J ends, which lost 0 bases and 6 bases, there was a span of 14 bases. The CDR3 bases are TGTGCCAGCAGTTTATCGTTGCCGTATCGCGATGGCTACACCTTC. This sequence encodes CASSLSLPYRDGYTF.

The chain carries TRBV4-1 and TRBJ2-7; D possibly matches TRBD1 or TRBD2 (5 bases each). The V and J ends lost 8 bases and 2 bases respectively, with 16 bases between them. CDR3 length: 14 residues. The germline CDR1 and CDR2 sequences are MGHRA and YSYEKL. CDR3 DNA: TGCGCCAGCCGCTTTGAGGGGTCCACCTACGAGCAGTACTTC. Its protein product is CASRFEGSTYEQYF.

The V call is TRBV4-1, the J call TRBJ2-3; TRBD2 agrees at 14 bases. Looked up from germline, CDR1 is MGHRA and CDR2 is YSYEKL. V shed 4 bases, J shed 4 bases, and the junction held 7 bases outside the gene matches. The CDR3 spans 17 residues. CDR3 nucleotides: TGCGCCAGCAGCCTACGACTAGCGGGAGGGGTAGCAGATACGCAGTATTTT. The encoded protein is CASSLRLAGGVADTQYF.

This clonotype was seen a handful of times. This chain connects TRBV30 to TRBJ2-7, with D perhaps matching TRBD1 (5 bases). Trimming took 5 bases from V and 5 from J, leaving 10 bases between them. The germline V gene encodes CDR1 GTSNPN and CDR2 SVGIG (reference sequence). The CDR3 has 11 residues. The DNA of the CDR3 is TGTGCCTGGGCAGGGTCGGACGAGCAGTACTTC. This encodes CAWAGSDEQYF.

This clonotype was detected only a few times. The genes are TRBV7-9 and TRBJ2-1; 7 nucleotides align to TRBD2. Germline CDR1 and CDR2: SEHNR and FQNEAQ (reference sequence). This CDR3 contains 17 residues. V lost 5 bases and J lost 8; bases outside the gene matches: 18. The CDR3 is CASSPANGRGTIDEQFF. The CDR3 DNA reads as TGTGCCAGCAGCCCGGCCAACGGGCGGGGGACCATCGATGAGCAGTTCTTC.

The genes are TRBV10-3 and TRBJ1-2; unclear D gene. This CDR3 has 13 residues. Germline-derived CDR1 and CDR2 are ENHRY and SYGVKD. With 2 bases removed from V and 7 bases from J, the gap between germline ends came to 11 bases. CDR3 bases: TGTGCCATCAGTGAGGGGATCCTCTTTGGCTACACCTTC. Translation: CAISEGILFGYTF.

This clonotype was counted between two and nine times. This rearrangement joins TRBV20-1 to TRBJ1-4, with D possibly matching TRBD1 (6 bases). The germline CDR1 and CDR2 sequences are DFQATT and SNEGSKA (reference sequence). Trimming took off 2 bases at V and 4 bases at J, with 11 bases between the two ends. The CDR3 loop spans 14 amino acids. The CDR3 DNA is TGCAGTGCTAGATACAGGGTCCGTAATGAAAAACTGTTTTTT. This gives the protein CSARYRVRNEKLFF.

This clonotype has a handful of counts. In DNA, the CDR3 is TGCAGTGCCAAGACTAGCGGGAGGATCCACGAGCAGTACTTC. This encodes CSAKTSGRIHEQYF. The gene calls are TRBV20-1 and TRBJ2-7, with TRBD2 matching 13 bases. This CDR3 contains 14 residues. From germline, CDR1 is DFQATT and CDR2 SNEGSKA (reference sequence). Trimming took 6 bases from V and 5 from J; bases not matched to a gene: 7.

The V and J genes are TRBV7-9 and TRBJ2-7, with 9 nucleotides matching TRBD2. J gave up 2 bases and V 1 base, and 3 bases lay outside the gene matches. This CDR3 has 15 amino acids. Per germline, CDR1 SEHNR and CDR2 FQNEAQ (reference sequence). The CDR3 nucleotides read TGTGCCAGCAGCTTAGGACTAGCGGCTCCCTACGAGCAGTACTTC. Its translation is CASSLGLAAPYEQYF.

This chain joins TRBV19 and TRBJ1-1; D uncertain. The CDR3 runs to 14 residues. Germline V gene data show CDR1 as LNHDA and CDR2 as SQIVND (reference sequence). Trimming removed 6 bases at V and 4 bases at J, with 15 bases between. The CDR3 here is CASSGWVEGTEAFF. CDR3 nucleotides: TGTGCCAGTAGCGGCTGGGTGGAAGGCACTGAAGCTTTCTTT.

This clonotype was counted between two and nine times. CDR3 nucleotide sequence: TGTGCCAGCAGTCCTTCCAGGGACAAATATACCAATCAGCCCCAGCATTTT. It codes for CASSPSRDKYTNQPQHF. This sequence joins TRBV28 and TRBJ1-5; a weak D match, TRBD1 (6 bases). The germline V gene encodes CDR1 MDHEN and CDR2 SYDVKM. The CDR3 length is 17 residues. Trimming took off 5 bases at V and 3 bases at J, with 20 bases between the two ends. The full variable domain, its missing parts supplied by reference TRBV28 and TRBJ1-5, is DVKVTQSSRYLVKRTGEKVFLECVQDMDHENMFWYRQDPGLGLRLIYFSYDVKMKEKGDIPEGYSVSREKKERFSLILESASTNQTSMYLCASSPSRDKYTNQPQHFGDGTRLSIL.

The V call is TRBV5-1, the J call TRBJ2-7; the D is unclear. Germline V gives CDR1 SGHRS, CDR2 YFSETQ. V lost 6 bases and J 0 bases, leaving 16 bases between the germline ends. This CDR3 contains 15 residues. CDR3 amino acids: CASTPGELLSYEQYF. The DNA for the CDR3 is TGCGCCAGCACCCCTGGGGAATTACTCTCCTACGAGCAGTACTTC.

This clonotype was detected a few times. The chain carries TRBV7-9 and TRBJ2-3, with D possibly matching TRBD1 (8 bases). V lost 8 bases and J lost 4, with 16 bases in between. CDR1 SEHNR and CDR2 FQNEAQ come from the germline V gene (reference sequence). The CDR3 runs to 14 residues. For the CDR3, the DNA is TGTGCCAGCGTACGGACAGGGAGGGCAGATACGCAGTATTTT. Translated, it gives CASVRTGRADTQYF.

The V and J genes are TRBV7-9 and TRBJ2-5; the D is unclear. The CDR3 sequence is 15 residues long. Trimming stripped 2 bases from V and 11 bases from J, with 21 bases between. CDR1 and CDR2 (germline): SEHNR, FQNEAQ (reference sequence). The CDR3 DNA sequence: TGTGCCAGCAGCTTACTGGACGGATACCCCTCTGAGCAGTACTTC. It specifies CASSLLDGYPSEQYF.

The J gene is TRBJ2-7, the V gene TRBV21-1; TRBD2 is the table's D call, not checked against the DNA. TRBV21-1 is noted as a pseudogene. This CDR3 has 16 amino acids. The CDR3 here is CACSKEEEWVSYEQYF. CDR3 coding DNA: TGTGCCTGCAGCAAAGAGGAGGAGTGGGTCTCCTACGAGCAGTACTTC.

The CDR3 DNA reads TGTGCCAGCAGCCCCTCGGCCCCTACTTATGGCTACACCTTC. Protein product: CASSPSAPTYGYTF. The chain employs TRBV3-1 and TRBJ1-2, with D uncertain. The CDR3 totals 14 residues. The germline V gene has CDR1 LGHDT and CDR2 YNNKEL (reference sequence). V was pared by 4 bases and J by 5 bases, with 14 bases between. The entire variable domain, with the rest obtained from reference TRBV3-1 and TRBJ1-2, is as follows: DTAVSQTPKYLVTQMGNDKSIKCEQNLGHDTMYWYKQDSKKFLKIMFSYNNKELIINETVPNRFSPKSPDKAHLNLHINSLELGDSAVYFCASSPSAPTYGYTFGSGTRLTVV.

V usage is TRBV10-3 and J usage is TRBJ1-1, with TRBD1 identical over 7 bases. The germline CDR1 and CDR2 sequences are ENHRY and SYGVKD. The CDR3 runs to 17 residues. V dropped 6 bases and J dropped 0; count of bases not matched to a gene: 13. The CDR3: CAIRGIRQGVMNTEAFF. In DNA form, the CDR3 reads TGTGCCATCAGGGGGATAAGGCAGGGGGTGATGAACACTGAAGCTTTCTTT.

The chain combines TRBV6-1 with TRBJ1-5; perhaps TRBD1 as D (6 bases). From germline, CDR1 is MNHNS and CDR2 SASEGT. V lost 6 bases and J lost 7, with 19 bases in between. This CDR3 has 15 residues. CDR3 bases: TGTGCCAGCAGCCTCACAGGGAGGCAAGGGCAGCCCCAGCATTTT. The encoded protein is CASSLTGRQGQPQHF.

The CDR3 DNA reads TGTGCCAGCAGCATACCAGTAGCGGGCGGCTCCTACGAGCAGTACTTC. Translation: CASSIPVAGGSYEQYF. The chain combines TRBV7-2 with TRBJ2-7, with 7 bases matching TRBD2. This CDR3 has 16 residues. The germline V gene has CDR1 SGHTA and CDR2 FQGNSA. Trimming took 5 bases from V and 0 from J; bases not matched to a gene: 10.

This clonotype was counted a single time. The chain uses TRBV5-1 and TRBJ1-6; D unclear. The CDR3 is 15 amino acids. V was shortened by 3 bases and J by 7 bases, with 14 bases between the two germline ends. Germline V gives CDR1 SGHRS, CDR2 YFSETQ. In nucleotides, the CDR3 is TGCGCCAGCAGCTCTGGAGGGCTTTTAAATTCACCCCTCCACTTT. As protein: CASSSGGLLNSPLHF. Drawing the rest from reference TRBV5-1 and TRBJ1-6, the complete variable domain is KAGVTQTPRYLIKTRGQQVTLSCSPISGHRSVSWYQQTPGQGLQFLFEYFSETQRNKGNFPGRFSGRQFSNSRSEMNVSTLELGDSALYLCASSSGGLLNSPLHFGNGTRLTVT.

The chain joins TRBV10-1 to TRBJ2-3; D not resolved. Deletions cut 8 bases from V and 2 bases from J, with 17 bases between. The germline CDR1 and CDR2 sequences are WNHNN and SYGVQD (reference sequence). CDR3 length equals 15 residues. The DNA of the CDR3 is TGCGCCAGCGGCGAGTCCTCTCACCCCACAGATACGCAGTATTTT. The encoded protein is CASGESSHPTDTQYF.